This T cell receptor (beta chain) was profiled in a study of regulatory T cells in long-lasting Graves disease. Time point specified: newly diagnosed GD, antithyroid drugs for less than 3 months. Extracted RNA from PBMCs served as the source of the TCR library. Study-level points and caveats: Patients whose Graves' disease persisted exhibited lower TCR diversity than those newly diagnosed.

The CDR3 is 16 residues long. Germline V gene sequence: CDR1 LNHDA, CDR2 SQIVND (reference sequence). Trimming took 7 bases from V and 0 from J; bases not matched to a gene: 11. This clonotype was observed a handful of times. Its target is not known. HTBI primers from iRepertoire and Arm-PCR of CDR3 regions yielded the TCR beta libraries. TCRdb recomputed calls from the multiplex PCR reads with MiXCR, one row per CDR3 protein. Among 390,000 or so distinct CDR3 sequences, approximately 10% were seen once, and the ten largest hold approximately 20%. Separately, the same data were catalogued under a study of T cells in Graves' hyperthyroidism and ophthalmopathy. This second report adds: Most clonotypes expanded in the thyroid (above 0.001) were also present in blood.

The receptor comes from a woman aged 18-29 years with Graves disease. V gene TRBV19 combines with J gene TRBJ1-2, with TRBD1 identical over 7 bases. The source was peripheral blood mononuclear cells (PBMCs), collected at new diagnosis, from a patient treated with antithyroid drugs. CDR3 coding DNA: TGTGCCAGTATGGGTCCCCGGGACAGAACTAACTATGGCTACACCTTC. Translation gives CASMGPRDRTNYGYTF.